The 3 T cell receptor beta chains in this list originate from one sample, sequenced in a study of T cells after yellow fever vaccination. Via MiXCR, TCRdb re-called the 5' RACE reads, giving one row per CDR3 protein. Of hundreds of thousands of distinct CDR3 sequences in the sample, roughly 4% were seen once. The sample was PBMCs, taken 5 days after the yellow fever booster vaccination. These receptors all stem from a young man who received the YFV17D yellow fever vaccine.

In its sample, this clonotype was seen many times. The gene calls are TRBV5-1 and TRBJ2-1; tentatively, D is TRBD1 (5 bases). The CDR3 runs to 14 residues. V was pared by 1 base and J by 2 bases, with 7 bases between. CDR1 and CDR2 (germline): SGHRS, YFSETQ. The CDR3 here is CASSLMDTYNEQFF. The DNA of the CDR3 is TGCGCCAGCAGCTTGATGGACACCTACAATGAGCAGTTCTTC.

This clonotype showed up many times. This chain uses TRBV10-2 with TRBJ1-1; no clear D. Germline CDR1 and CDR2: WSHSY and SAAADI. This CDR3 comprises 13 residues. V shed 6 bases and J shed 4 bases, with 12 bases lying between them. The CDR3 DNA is TGCGCCAGCAGGGGATCTGGATTCACTGAAGCTTTCTTT. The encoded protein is CASRGSGFTEAFF.

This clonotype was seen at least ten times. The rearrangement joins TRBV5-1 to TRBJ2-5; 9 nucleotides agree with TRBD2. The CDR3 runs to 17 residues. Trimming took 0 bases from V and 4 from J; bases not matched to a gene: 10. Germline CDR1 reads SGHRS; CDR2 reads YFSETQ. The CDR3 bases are TGCGCCAGCAGCTTGGCTGATTCGGGACTAGCAGGAGAGACCCAGTACTTC. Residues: CASSLADSGLAGETQYF.